This TCR beta chain originates from a study of T cells in Graves' hyperthyroidism and ophthalmopathy. The V and J ends lost 0 bases and 1 base respectively, with 9 bases between them. CDR1 and CDR2 from the germline V gene are MGHRA and YSYEKL. This CDR3 has 16 residues. Template material for amplifying TCR beta CDR3 regions consisted of RNA transcripts. When the TCR CDR3 underwent first-round RT-PCR, the HTBI primer set was used. One entry per CDR3 protein results from TCRdb running MiXCR on the multiplex PCR reads. The table includes under 400,000 distinct CDR3 sequences, around 16% detected once. The sample holds a few counts of this clonotype.

The rearrangement joins TRBV4-1 to TRBJ2-2; no reliable D call. This sequence originates from a man aged 30 to 39 with Graves' hyperthyroidism. The sample comprised blood. CDR3 region: CASSQEVFQNTGELFF. As DNA, the CDR3 is TGCGCCAGCAGCCAAGAGGTTTTTCAGAACACCGGGGAGCTGTTTTTT.